This record looks at one T cell receptor (beta chain) sequence and its context. These data are taken from a study of T-cell memory formation after mild COVID-19. 5'RACE primed at constant segments yielded TCR alpha and TCR beta cDNA libraries bearing sample barcodes and UMIs. One entry per CDR3 protein results from TCRdb running MiXCR on the 5' RACE reads. This table holds hundreds of thousands of distinct CDR3 sequences, approximately 21% found once. CDR3 length: 10 residues. The V end lost 7 bases, the J end lost 8 bases, and 5 bases lay between the germline ends. Germline lookup yields CDR1 SNHLY and CDR2 FYNNEI.

This clonotype was sampled from an adult woman who had mild COVID-19 (a few samples of this study predate the infection). Cell type and time point are not known. This chain uses TRBV2 with TRBJ1-4; D remains unclear. Sequencing input: PBMCs or a T cell subset sorted from them (not recorded which). The CDR3 DNA sequence: TGTGCCAGCATTGGGGAAAAACTGTTTTTT. Its protein is CASIGEKLFF.